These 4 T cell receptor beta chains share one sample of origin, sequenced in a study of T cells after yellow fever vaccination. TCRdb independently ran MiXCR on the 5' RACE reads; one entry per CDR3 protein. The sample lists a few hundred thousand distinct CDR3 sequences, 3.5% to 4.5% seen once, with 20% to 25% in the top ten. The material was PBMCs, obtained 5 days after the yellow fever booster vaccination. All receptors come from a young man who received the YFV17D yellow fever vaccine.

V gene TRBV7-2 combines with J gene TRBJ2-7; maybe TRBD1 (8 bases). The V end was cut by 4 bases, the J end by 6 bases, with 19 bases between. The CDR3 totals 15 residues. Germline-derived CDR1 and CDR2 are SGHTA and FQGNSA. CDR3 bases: TGTGCCAGCAGCTGGAACCCACAGGGGGGGACCGAGCAGTACTTC. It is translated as CASSWNPQGGTEQYF.

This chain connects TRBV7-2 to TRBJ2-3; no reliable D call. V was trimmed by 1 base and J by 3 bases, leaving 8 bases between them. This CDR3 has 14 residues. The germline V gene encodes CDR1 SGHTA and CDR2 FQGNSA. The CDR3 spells CASSLGRQTDTQYF. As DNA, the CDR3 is TGTGCCAGCAGCTTAGGGCGCCAGACAGATACGCAGTATTTT.

The CDR3, as DNA: TGTGCCAACAGCCGGGACAGGGATACGAACACCGGGGAGCTGTTTTTT. Translating it yields CANSRDRDTNTGELFF. The chain recombines TRBV10-3 with TRBJ2-2, with 9 bases that match TRBD1. This CDR3 region has 16 residues. Trimming took 10 bases from V and 0 from J; bases not matched to a gene: 9. Germline V gene lookup returns CDR1 ENHRY and CDR2 SYGVKD.

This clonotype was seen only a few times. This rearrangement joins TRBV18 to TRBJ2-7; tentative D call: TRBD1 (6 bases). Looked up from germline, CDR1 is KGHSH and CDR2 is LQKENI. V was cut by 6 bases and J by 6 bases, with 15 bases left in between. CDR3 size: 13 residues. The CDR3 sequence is CASSPEVRGEQYV. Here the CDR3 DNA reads TGTGCCAGCTCTCCCGAAGTCAGGGGCGAGCAGTACGTC.